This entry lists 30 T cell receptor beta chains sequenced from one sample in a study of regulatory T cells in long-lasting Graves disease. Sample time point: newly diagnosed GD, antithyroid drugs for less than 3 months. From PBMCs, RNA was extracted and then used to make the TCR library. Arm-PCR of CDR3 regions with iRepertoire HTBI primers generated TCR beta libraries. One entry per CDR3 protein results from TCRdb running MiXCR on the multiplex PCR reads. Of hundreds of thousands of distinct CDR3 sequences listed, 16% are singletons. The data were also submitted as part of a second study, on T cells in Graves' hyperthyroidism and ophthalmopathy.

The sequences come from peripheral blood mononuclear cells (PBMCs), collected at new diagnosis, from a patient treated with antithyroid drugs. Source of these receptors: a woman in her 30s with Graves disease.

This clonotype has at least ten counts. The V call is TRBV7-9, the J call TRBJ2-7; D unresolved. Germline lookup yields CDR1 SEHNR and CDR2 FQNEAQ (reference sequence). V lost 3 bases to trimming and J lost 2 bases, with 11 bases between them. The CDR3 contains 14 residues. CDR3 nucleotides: TGTGCCAGCAGCTTCGGTCCGGTCCCCTACGAGCAGTACTTC. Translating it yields CASSFGPVPYEQYF.

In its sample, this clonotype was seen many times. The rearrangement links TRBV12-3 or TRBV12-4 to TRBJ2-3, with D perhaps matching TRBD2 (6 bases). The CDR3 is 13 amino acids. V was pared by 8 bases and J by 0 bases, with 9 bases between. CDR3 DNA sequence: TGTGCCAGCGGCGGGGCTAGCACAGATACGCAGTATTTT. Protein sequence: CASGGASTDTQYF.

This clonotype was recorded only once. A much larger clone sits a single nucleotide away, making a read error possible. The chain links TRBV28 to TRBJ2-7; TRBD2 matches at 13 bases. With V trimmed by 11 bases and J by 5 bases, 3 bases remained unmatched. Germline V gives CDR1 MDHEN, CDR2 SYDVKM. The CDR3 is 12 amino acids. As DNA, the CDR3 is TGTGCCGGCGGGACTAGCGGGGACGAGCAGTACTTC. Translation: CAGGTSGDEQYF.

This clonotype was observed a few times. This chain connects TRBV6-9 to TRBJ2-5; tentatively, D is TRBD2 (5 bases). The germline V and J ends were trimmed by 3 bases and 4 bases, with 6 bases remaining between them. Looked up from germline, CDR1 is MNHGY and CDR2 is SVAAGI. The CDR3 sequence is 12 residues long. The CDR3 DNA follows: TGTGCCAGCAGTTACGCGGGAGAGACCCAGTACTTC. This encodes CASSYAGETQYF.

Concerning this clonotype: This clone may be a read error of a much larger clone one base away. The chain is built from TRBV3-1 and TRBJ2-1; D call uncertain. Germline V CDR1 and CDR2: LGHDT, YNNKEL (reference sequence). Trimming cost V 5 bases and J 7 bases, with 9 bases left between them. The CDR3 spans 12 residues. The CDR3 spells CASSSPINEQFF. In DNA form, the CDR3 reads TGTGCCAGCAGCTCCCCAATTAATGAGCAGTTCTTC.

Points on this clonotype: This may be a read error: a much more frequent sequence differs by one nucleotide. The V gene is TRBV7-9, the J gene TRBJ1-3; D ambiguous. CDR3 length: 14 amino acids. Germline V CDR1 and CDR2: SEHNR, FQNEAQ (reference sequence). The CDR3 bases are TGTGCCAGCAGCATCGCGGGCCTCGGAAACACCATACATTTT. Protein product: CASSIAGLGNTIHF.

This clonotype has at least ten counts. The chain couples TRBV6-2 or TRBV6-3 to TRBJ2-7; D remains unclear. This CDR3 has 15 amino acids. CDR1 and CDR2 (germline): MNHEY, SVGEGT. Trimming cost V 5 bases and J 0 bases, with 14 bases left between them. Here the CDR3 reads CASSGDAWSSYEQYF. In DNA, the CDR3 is TGTGCCAGCAGTGGCGACGCCTGGAGCTCCTACGAGCAGTACTTC.

CDR3 sequence reads: CASSRDRGSSGANVLTF. The CDR3 nucleotides read TGTGCCAGCAGCCGGGACAGGGGGAGCTCTGGGGCCAACGTCCTGACTTTC. The chain carries TRBV27 and TRBJ2-6; TRBD1 matches 11 bases. The V segment lost 6 bases and the J segment 0 bases; nucleotides outside the gene matches: 4. The CDR3 runs 17 residues. Germline V gene sequence: CDR1 MNHEY, CDR2 SMNVEV (reference sequence). Looking up the rest from reference TRBV27 and TRBJ2-6 gives the full variable domain: EAQVTQNPRYLITVTGKKLTVTCSQNMNHEYMSWYRQDPGLGLRQIYYSMNVEVTDKGDVPEGYKVSRKEKRNFPLILESPSPNQTSLYFCASSRDRGSSGANVLTFGAGSRLTVL.

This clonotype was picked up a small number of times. The DNA for the CDR3 is TGTGCCAGCAGTTACTCAAGGGGGGATACTGAAGCTTTCTTT. As protein: CASSYSRGDTEAFF. The J gene is TRBJ1-1, the V gene TRBV6-5; D possibly corresponds to TRBD1 (6 bases). V lost 0 bases and J 5 bases, leaving 10 bases between the germline ends. Germline assignment: CDR1 MNHEY and CDR2 SVGAGI. This CDR3 has 14 amino acids.

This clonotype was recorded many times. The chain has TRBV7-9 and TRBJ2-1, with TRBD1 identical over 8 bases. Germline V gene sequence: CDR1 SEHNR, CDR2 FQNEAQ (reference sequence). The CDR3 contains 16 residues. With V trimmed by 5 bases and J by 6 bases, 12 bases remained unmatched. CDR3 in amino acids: CASSRWVGTGGNEQFF. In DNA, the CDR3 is TGTGCCAGCAGCCGTTGGGTGGGGACAGGTGGCAATGAGCAGTTCTTC.

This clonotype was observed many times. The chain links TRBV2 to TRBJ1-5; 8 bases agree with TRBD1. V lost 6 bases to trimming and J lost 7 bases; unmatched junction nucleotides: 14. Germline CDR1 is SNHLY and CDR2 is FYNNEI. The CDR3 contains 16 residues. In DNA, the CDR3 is TGTGCCAGCAGCAGCGGGACAGGTTACGGGTCGCAGCCCCAGCATTTT. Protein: CASSSGTGYGSQPQHF.

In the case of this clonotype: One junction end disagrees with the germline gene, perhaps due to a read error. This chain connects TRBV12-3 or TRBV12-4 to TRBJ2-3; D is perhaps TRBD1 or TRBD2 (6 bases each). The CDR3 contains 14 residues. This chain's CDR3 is CVSSYSGATDTQYF. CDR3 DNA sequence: TGTGTCAGCAGCTATTCGGGGGCCACAGATACGCAGTATTTT.

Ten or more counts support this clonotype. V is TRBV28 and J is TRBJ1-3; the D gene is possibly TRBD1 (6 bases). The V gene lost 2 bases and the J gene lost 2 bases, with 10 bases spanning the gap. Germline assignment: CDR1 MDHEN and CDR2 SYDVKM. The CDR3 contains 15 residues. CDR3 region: CASSLGGLTGNTIYF. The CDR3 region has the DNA TGTGCCAGCAGTTTAGGGGGGCTCACTGGAAACACCATATATTTT.

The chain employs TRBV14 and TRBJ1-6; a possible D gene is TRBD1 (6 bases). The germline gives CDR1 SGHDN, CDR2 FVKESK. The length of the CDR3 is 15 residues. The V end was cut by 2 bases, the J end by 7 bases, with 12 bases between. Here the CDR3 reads CASSQWTEGNSPLHF. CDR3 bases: TGTGCCAGCAGCCAATGGACAGAGGGGAATTCACCCCTCCACTTT.

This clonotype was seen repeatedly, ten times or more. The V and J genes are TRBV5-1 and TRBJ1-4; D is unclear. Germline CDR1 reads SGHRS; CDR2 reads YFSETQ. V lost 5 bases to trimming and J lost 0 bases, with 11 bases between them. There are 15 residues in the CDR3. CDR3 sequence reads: CASRETVATNEKLFF. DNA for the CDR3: TGCGCCAGCAGGGAGACTGTCGCAACTAATGAAAAACTGTTTTTT.

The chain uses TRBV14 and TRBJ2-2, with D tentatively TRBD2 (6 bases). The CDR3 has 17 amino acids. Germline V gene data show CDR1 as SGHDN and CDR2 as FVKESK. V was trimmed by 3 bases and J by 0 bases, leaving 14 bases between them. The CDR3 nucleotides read TGTGCCAGCAGCCATCGAGGTCAGCGGGCGAACACCGGGGAGCTGTTTTTT. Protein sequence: CASSHRGQRANTGELFF.

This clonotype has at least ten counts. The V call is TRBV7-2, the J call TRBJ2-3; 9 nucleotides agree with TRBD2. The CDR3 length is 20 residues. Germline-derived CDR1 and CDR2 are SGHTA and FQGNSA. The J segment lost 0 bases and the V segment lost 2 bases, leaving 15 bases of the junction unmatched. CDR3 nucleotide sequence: TGTGCCAGCAGCTTACCCCTGACCAGCGGGAGGTCCTCTAGCACAGATACGCAGTATTTT. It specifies CASSLPLTSGRSSSTDTQYF.

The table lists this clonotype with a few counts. CDR3 sequence (DNA): TGTGCCGGCCACACGGGTCCTCCTTATCGCTACACCTTC. Protein product: CAGHTGPPYRYTF. The chain employs TRBV6-1 and TRBJ1-2; D is uncertain. V was shortened by 11 bases and J by 9 bases, with 22 bases between the two germline ends. Per the germline V gene, CDR1 is MNHNS and CDR2 is SASEGT. The length of the CDR3 is 13 residues.

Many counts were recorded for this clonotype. CDR3 in DNA: TGTGCCAGCAAACCGCGGCAGGGTCTCTTGCCCCAGCATTTT. It specifies CASKPRQGLLPQHF. This rearrangement joins TRBV6-1 to TRBJ1-5, with D maybe TRBD1 (5 bases). The V gene lost 7 bases and the J gene lost 9 bases, with 19 bases spanning the gap. Germline CDR1 and CDR2: MNHNS and SASEGT. The CDR3 length is 14 residues.

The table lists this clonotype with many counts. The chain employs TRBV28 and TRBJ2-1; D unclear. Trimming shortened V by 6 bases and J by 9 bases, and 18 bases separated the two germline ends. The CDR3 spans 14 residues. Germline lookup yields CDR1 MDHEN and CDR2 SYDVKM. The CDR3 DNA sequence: TGTGCCAGCAGACCGGGCCAAATCCGCGGTGAGCAGTTCTTC. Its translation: CASRPGQIRGEQFF.

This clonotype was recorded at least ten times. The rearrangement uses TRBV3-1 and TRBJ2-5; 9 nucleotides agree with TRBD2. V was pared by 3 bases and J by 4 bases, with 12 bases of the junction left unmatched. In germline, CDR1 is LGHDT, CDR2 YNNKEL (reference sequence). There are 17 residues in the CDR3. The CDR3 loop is CASSQAAAAGGRETQYF. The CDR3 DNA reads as TGTGCCAGCAGCCAGGCGGCAGCGGCGGGAGGGCGAGAGACCCAGTACTTC.

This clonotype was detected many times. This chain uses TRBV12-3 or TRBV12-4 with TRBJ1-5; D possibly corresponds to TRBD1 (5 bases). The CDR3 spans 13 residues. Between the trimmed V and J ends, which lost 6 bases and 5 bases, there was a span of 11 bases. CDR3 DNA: TGTGCCAGCAGCCTCAGGGATGATCAGCCCCAGCATTTT. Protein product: CASSLRDDQPQHF.

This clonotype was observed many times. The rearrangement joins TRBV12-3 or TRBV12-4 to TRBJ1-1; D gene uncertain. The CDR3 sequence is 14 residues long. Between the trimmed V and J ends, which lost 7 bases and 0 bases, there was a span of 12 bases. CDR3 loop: CASILDGMNTEAFF. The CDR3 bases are TGTGCCAGCATTCTGGACGGGATGAACACTGAAGCTTTCTTT.

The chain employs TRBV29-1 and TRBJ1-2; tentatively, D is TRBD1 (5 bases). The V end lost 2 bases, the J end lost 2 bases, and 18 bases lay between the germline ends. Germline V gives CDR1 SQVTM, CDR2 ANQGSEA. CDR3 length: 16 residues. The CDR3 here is CSVEPVVGLTNYGYTF. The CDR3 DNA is TGCAGCGTTGAACCAGTTGTGGGGCTTACGAACTATGGCTACACCTTC.

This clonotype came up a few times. CDR3 amino acids: CSTRESGGYEQYF. As DNA, the CDR3 is TGCAGCACCCGGGAGTCGGGGGGATACGAGCAGTACTTC. This sequence joins TRBV29-1 and TRBJ2-7, with 7 bases that match TRBD2. V lost 8 bases, J lost 4 bases, and 11 bases stayed unmatched. The germline V gene encodes CDR1 SQVTM and CDR2 ANQGSEA. This CDR3 has 13 amino acids.

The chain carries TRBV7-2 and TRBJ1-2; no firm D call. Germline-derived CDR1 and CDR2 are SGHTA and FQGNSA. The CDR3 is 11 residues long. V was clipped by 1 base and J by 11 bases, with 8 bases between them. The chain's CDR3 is CASSLDSRYTF. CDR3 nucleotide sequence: TGTGCCAGCAGCTTAGATTCGAGGTACACCTTC.

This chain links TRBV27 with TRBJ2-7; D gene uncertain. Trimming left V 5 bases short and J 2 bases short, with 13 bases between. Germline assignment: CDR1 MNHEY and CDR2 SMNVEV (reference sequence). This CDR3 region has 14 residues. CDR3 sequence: CASSPRGPTYEQYF. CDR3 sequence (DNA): TGTGCCAGCAGTCCCCGAGGTCCAACCTACGAGCAGTACTTC.

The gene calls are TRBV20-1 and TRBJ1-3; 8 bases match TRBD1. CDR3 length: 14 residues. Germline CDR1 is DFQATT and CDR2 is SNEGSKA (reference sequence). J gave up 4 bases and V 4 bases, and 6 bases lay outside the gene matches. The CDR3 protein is CSAKTGAKGNTIYF. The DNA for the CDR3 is TGCAGTGCTAAGACAGGGGCGAAAGGAAACACCATATATTTT.

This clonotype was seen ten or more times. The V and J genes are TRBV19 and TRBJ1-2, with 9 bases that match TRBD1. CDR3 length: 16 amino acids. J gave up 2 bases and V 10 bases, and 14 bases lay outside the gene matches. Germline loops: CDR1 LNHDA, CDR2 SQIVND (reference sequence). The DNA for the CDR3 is TGTGCCACATCTGACAGGGGGACAGGAGGAAACTATGGCTACACCTTC. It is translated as CATSDRGTGGNYGYTF.

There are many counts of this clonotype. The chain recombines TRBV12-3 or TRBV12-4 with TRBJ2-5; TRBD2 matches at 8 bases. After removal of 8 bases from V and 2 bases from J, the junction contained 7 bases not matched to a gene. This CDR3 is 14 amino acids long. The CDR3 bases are TGTGCCAGCTCACTTACTAGCGGACAAGAGACCCAGTACTTC. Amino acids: CASSLTSGQETQYF.